This T cell receptor beta chain appears in the sequencing data of a study of T cell responses to AZD1222 COVID-19 vaccine. In the study overall: Doses given second, at about 4 or about 12 weeks, were pooled.

Study outcomes and limitations: In the spike-specific TCR repertoire, nearly half reportedly target unmutated variant regions. Mostly white British, mostly female donors; authors suggested clonal diversity may be underestimated. Only 5 or 6 people who got AZD1222 tested seropositive at baseline.

Assay: immunoSEQ multiplex PCR; the TCRdb copy retains only in-frame clones and omits some. In the table there are around 170,000 clones, approximately 90% of which are singletons. As to this clone: Its antigen remains unknown.

From germline, CDR1 is SEHNR and CDR2 FQNEAQ (reference sequence). The V gene end was trimmed by 5 bases and the J gene end by 5 bases; junction bases not matched to a gene: 13. This CDR3 contains 16 residues. V gene TRBV7-9 combines with J gene TRBJ2-3; 7 bases line up with TRBD1. The source is an adult in good health. Sample: peripheral blood, taken on day 0 of AZD1222 vaccination. The CDR3 nucleotides are TGTGCCAGCAGCCCCACCGGGACAGTCCTGGGAGATACGCAGTATTTT. It translates to CASSPTGTVLGDTQYF.